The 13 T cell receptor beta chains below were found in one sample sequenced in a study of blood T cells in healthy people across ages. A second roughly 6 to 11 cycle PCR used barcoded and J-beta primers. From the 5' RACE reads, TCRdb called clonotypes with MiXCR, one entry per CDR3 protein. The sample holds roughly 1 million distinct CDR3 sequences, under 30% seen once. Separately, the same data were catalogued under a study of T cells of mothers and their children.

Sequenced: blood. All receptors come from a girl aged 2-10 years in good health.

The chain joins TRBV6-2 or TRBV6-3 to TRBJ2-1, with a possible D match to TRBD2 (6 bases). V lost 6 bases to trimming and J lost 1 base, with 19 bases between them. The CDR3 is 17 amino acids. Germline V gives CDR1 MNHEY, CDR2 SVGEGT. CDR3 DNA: TGTGCCAGCAGCCTAGACACTACCGGGAGATCCTACAATGAGCAGTTCTTC. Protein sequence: CASSLDTTGRSYNEQFF.

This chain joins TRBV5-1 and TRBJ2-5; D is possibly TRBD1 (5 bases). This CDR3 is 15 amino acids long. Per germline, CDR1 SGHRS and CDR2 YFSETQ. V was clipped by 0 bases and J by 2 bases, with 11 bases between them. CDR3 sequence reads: CASSLGQIKQETQYF. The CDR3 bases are TGCGCCAGCAGCTTGGGACAGATAAAACAAGAGACCCAGTACTTC.

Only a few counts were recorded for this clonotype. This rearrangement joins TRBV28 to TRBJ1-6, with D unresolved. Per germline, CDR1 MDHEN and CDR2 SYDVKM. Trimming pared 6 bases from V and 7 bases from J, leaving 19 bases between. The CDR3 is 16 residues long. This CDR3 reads CASSSVERRRNSPLHF. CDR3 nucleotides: TGTGCCAGCAGCAGCGTTGAGAGACGGAGAAATTCACCCCTCCACTTT.

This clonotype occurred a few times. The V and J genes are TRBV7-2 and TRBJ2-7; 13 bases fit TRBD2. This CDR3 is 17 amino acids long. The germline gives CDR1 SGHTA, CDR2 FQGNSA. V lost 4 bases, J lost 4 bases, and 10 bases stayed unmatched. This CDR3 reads CASSSPGLAGSLYEQYF. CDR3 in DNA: TGTGCCAGCAGCTCTCCGGGACTAGCGGGAAGCCTTTACGAGCAGTACTTC.

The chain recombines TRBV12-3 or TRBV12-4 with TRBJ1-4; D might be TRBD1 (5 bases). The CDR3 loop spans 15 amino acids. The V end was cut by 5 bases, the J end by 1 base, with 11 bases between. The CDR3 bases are TGTGCCAGCAGTCCCTTGGGGCGAACTAATGAAAAACTGTTTTTT. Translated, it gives CASSPLGRTNEKLFF.

DNA for the CDR3: TGTGCCAGCAGGGGCCTAAGCACAGATACGCAGTATTTT. Protein sequence: CASRGLSTDTQYF. The chain has TRBV7-6 and TRBJ2-3; D is unclear. Germline CDR1 reads SGHVS; CDR2 reads FNYEAQ. The CDR3 is 13 residues long. Trimming took off 6 bases at V and 0 bases at J, with 7 bases between the two ends.

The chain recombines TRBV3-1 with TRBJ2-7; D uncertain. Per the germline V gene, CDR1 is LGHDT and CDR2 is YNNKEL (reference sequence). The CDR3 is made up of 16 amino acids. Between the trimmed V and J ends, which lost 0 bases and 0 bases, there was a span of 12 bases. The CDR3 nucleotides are TGTGCCAGCAGCCAAGATTCGACTTTCCTCTCCTACGAGCAGTACTTC. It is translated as CASSQDSTFLSYEQYF.

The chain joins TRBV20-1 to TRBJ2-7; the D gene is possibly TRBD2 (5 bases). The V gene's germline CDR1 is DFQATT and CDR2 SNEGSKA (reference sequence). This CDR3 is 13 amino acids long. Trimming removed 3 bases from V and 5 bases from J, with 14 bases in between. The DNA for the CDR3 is TGCAGTGCTAGTCAAGCTACTAGGAACGAGCAGTACTTC. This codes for CSASQATRNEQYF.

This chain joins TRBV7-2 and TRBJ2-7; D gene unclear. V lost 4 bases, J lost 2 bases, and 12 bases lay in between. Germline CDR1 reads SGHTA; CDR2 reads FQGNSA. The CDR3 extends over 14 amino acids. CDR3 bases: TGTGCCAGCAGCTCAGACACCTGGGCCTACGAGCAGTACTTC. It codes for CASSSDTWAYEQYF.

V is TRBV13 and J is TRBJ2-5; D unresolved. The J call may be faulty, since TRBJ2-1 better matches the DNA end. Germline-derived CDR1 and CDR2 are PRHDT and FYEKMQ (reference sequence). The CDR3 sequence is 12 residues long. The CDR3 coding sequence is TGTGCCAGCAGCTCATTTCCTAGGGAGCAGTTCTTC. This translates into CASSSFPREQFF.

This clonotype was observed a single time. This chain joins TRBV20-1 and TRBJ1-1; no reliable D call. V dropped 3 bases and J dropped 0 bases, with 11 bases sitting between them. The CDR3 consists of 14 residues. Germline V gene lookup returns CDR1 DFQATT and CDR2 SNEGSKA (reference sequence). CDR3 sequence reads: CSASVIQVNTEAFF. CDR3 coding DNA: TGCAGTGCTAGTGTCATTCAGGTGAACACTGAAGCTTTCTTT.

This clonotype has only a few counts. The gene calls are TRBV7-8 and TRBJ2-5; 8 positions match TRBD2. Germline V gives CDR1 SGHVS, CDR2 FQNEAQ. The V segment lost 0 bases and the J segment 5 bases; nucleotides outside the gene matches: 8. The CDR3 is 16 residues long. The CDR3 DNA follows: TGTGCCAGCAGCTTAGCGAGCGGGAGAAGGAGGGAGACCCAGTACTTC. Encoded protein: CASSLASGRRRETQYF.

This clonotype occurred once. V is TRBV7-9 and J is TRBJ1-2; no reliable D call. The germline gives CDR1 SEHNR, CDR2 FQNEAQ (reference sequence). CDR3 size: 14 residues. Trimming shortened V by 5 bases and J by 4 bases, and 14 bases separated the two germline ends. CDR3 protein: CASSHPTESYGYTF. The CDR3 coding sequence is TGTGCCAGCAGCCACCCGACGGAAAGCTATGGCTACACCTTC. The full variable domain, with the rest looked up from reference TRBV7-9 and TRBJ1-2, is DTGVSQNPRHKITKRGQNVTFRCDPISEHNRLYWYRQTLGQGPEFLTYFQNEAQLEKSRLLSDRFSAERPKGSFSTLEIQRTEQGDSAMYLCASSHPTESYGYTFGSGTRLTVV.